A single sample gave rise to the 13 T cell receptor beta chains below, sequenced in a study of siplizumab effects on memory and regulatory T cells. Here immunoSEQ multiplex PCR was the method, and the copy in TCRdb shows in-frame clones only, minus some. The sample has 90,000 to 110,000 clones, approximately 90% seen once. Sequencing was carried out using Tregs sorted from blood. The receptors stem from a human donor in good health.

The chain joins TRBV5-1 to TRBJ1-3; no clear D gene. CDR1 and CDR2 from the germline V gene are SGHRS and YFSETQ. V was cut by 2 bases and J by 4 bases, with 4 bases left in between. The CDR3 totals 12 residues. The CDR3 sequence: CASSFSGNTIYF. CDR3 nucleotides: TGCGCCAGCAGCTTTTCCGGAAACACCATATATTTT.

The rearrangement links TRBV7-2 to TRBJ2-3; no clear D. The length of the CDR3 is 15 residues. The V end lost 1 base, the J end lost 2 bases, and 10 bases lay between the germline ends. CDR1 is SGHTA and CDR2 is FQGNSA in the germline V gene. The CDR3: CASSLEFSHTDTQYF. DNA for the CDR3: TGTGCCAGCAGCTTAGAATTTTCTCACACAGATACGCAGTATTTT.

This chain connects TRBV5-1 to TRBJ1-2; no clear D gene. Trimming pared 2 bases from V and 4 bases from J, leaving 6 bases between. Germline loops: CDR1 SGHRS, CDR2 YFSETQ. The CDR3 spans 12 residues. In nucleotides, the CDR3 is TGCGCCAGCAGCTTACCCTTCTATGGCTACACCTTC. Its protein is CASSLPFYGYTF.

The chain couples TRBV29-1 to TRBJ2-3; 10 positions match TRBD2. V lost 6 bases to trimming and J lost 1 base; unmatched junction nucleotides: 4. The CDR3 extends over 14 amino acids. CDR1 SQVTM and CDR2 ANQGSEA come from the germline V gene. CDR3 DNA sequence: TGCAGCGTCGATGGGACTAGCGGCACAGATACGCAGTATTTT. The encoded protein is CSVDGTSGTDTQYF.

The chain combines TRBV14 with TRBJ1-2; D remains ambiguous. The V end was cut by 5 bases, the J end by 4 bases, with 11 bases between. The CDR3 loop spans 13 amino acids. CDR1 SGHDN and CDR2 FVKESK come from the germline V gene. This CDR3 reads CASSFDGSYGYTF. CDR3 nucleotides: TGTGCCAGCAGCTTTGACGGGTCCTATGGCTACACCTTC.

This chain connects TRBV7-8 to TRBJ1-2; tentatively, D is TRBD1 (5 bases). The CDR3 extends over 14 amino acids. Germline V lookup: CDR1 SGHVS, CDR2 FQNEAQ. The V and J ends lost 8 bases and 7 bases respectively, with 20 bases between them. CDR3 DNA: TGTGCCAGCGCTAAGCACCAGGGTGAAAGTGGCTACACCTTC. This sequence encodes CASAKHQGESGYTF.

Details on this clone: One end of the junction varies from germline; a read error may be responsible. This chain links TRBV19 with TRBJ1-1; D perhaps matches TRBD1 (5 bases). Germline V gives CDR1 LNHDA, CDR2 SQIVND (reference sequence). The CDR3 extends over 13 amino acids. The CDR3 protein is CASTHFGVAGVYF. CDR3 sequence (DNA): TGTGCCAGTACCCATTTTGGGGTGGCGGGGGTATACTTT.

Here the CDR3 DNA reads TGTGCCAGCAGGACTAGCGGGAGGGCCTCCGGGGAGCTGTTTTTT. The encoded protein is CASRTSGRASGELFF. This chain uses TRBV27 with TRBJ2-2, with 14 nucleotides matching TRBD2. V was clipped by 6 bases and J by 6 bases; unmatched bases: 3. Per germline, CDR1 MNHEY and CDR2 SMNVEV (reference sequence). There are 15 residues in the CDR3.

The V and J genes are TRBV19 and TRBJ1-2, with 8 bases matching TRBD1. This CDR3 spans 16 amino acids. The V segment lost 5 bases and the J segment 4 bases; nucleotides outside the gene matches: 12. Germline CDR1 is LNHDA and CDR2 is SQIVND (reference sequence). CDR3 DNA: TGTGCCAGTAGTCCTCCCCGAGGGCAGGGGGCCTATGGCTACACCTTC. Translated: CASSPPRGQGAYGYTF.

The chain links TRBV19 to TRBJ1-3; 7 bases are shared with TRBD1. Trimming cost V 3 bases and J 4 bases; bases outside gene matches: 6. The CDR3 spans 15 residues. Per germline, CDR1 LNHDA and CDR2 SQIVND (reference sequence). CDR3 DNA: TGTGCCAGTAGTATCGACAGGGTTTCGGGAAACACCATATATTTT. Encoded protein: CASSIDRVSGNTIYF.

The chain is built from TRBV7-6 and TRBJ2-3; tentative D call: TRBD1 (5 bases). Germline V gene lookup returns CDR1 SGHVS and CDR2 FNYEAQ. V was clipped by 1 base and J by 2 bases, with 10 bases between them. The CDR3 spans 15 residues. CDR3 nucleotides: TGTGCCAGCAGCTTAGAGGGGTTCGCCACAGATACGCAGTATTTT. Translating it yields CASSLEGFATDTQYF.

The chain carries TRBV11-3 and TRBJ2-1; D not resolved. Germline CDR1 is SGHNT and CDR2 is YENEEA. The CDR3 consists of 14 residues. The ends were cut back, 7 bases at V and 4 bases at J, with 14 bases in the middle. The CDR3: CASTPGFPYNEQFF. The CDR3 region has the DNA TGTGCCAGCACCCCCGGGTTTCCTTACAATGAGCAGTTCTTC.

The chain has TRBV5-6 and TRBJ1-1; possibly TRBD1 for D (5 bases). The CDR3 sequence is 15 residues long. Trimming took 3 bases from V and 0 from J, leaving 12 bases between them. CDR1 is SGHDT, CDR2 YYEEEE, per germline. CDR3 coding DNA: TGTGCCAGCAGCTCTTTCGGGGGATTGAACACTGAAGCTTTCTTT. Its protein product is CASSSFGGLNTEAFF.